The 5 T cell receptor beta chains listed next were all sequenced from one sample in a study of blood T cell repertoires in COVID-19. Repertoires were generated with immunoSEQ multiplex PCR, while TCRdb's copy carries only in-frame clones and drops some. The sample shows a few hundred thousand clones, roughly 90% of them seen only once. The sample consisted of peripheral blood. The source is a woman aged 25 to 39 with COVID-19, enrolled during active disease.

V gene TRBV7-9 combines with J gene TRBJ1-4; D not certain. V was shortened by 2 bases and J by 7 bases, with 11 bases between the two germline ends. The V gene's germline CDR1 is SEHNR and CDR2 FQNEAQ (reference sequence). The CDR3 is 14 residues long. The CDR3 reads CASSLRLAGEKLFF. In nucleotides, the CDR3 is TGTGCCAGCAGCTTAAGACTGGCCGGTGAAAAACTGTTTTTT.

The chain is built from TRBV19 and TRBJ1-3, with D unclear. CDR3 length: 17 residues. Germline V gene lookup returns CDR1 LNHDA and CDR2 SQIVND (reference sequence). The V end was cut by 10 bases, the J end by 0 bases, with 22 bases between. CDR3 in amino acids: CATQDKLSAYSGNTIYF. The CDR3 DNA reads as TGTGCCACCCAAGACAAGTTAAGTGCCTACTCTGGAAACACCATATATTTT.

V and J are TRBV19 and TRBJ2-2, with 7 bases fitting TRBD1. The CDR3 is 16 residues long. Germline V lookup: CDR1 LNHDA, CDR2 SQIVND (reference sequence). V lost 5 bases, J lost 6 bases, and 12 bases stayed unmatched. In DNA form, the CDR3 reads TGTGCCAGTAGTGTACTACAGGGGCCTAGGGCCGGGGAGCTGTTTTTT. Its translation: CASSVLQGPRAGELFF. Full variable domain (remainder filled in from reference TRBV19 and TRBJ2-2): DGGITQSPKYLFRKEGQNVTLSCEQNLNHDAMYWYRQDPGQGLRLIYYSQIVNDFQKGDIAEGYSVSREKKESFPLTVTSAQKNPTAFYLCASSVLQGPRAGELFFGEGSRLTVL.

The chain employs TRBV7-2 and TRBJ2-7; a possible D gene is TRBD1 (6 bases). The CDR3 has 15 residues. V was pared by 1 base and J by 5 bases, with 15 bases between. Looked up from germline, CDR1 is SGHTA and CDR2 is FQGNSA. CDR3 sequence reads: CASSLDRAAPHEQYF. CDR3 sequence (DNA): TGTGCCAGCAGCTTAGACAGGGCCGCCCCTCACGAGCAGTACTTC.

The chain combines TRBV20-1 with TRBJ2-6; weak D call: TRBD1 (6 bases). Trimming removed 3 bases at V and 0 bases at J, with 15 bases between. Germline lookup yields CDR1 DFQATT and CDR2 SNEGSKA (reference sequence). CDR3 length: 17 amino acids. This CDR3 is CSASFGGRGSGANVLTF. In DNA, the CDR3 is TGCAGTGCTAGTTTTGGGGGCCGCGGCTCTGGGGCCAACGTCCTGACTTTC.